One sample yielded the 32 T cell receptor beta chains listed below, sequenced in a study of a mutant IDH1 vaccine in newly diagnosed glioma. Using immunoSEQ multiplex PCR, the repertoire was profiled, and TCRdb retains in-frame clones only, with some absent. The profile shows roughly 34,000 clones, more than 70% of them singletons. Time point meaning: baseline, week 1 (first vaccination visit). Treatment meaning: pre-vaccination baseline after standard-of-care therapy. The sample here was peripheral blood mononuclear cells (PBMCs), taken from a glioma patient treated with radiotherapy, temozolomide or both. The source of these receptors is a man aged 50-60 years with glioma. Some clones in this sample may be carry-over from other donors' samples.

CDR3 sequence (DNA): TGTGCCAGCAGTGAAGTTATCCAGGGGACGTTGCCCTACGAGCAGTACTTC. Translating gives CASSEVIQGTLPYEQYF. The chain recombines TRBV6-1 with TRBJ2-7, with a weak D call TRBD1 (6 bases). Germline V gene data show CDR1 as MNHNS and CDR2 as SASEGT. The CDR3 spans 17 residues. V lost 1 base and J 2 bases, leaving 18 bases between the germline ends.

The chain is built from TRBV6-1 and TRBJ1-1, with D possibly matching TRBD1 (5 bases). Trimming left V 10 bases short and J 6 bases short, with 21 bases between. CDR3 length: 14 residues. Germline CDR1 is MNHNS and CDR2 is SASEGT. This chain's CDR3 is CATTFHSGASEAFF. The CDR3 DNA reads TGTGCCACCACCTTTCACTCCGGGGCATCTGAAGCTTTCTTT.

The rearrangement uses TRBV7-2 and TRBJ2-7; 9 bases match TRBD2. This CDR3 spans 14 amino acids. After removal of 5 bases from V and 6 bases from J, the junction contained 8 bases not matched to a gene. CDR1 SGHTA and CDR2 FQGNSA come from the germline V gene. DNA for the CDR3: TGTGCCAGCAGCCTTGGAAGAGCGGGAGGCGAGCAGTACTTC. Translating it yields CASSLGRAGGEQYF. The full variable domain, its missing parts supplied by reference TRBV7-2 and TRBJ2-7, is GAGVSQSPSNKVTEKGKDVELRCDPISGHTALYWYRQSLGQGLEFLIYFQGNSAPDKSGLPSDRFSAERTGGSVSTLTIQRTQQEDSAVYLCASSLGRAGGEQYFGPGTRLTVT.

The genes are TRBV11-3 and TRBJ1-5; tentative D call: TRBD1 (5 bases). Germline V gives CDR1 SGHNT, CDR2 YENEEA. The CDR3 spans 13 residues. V was cut by 6 bases and J by 4 bases, with 10 bases left in between. CDR3 protein: CASSETVNQPQHF. CDR3 nucleotides: TGTGCCAGCAGTGAGACAGTAAATCAGCCCCAGCATTTT.

The V and J genes are TRBV7-2 and TRBJ2-6, with 8 nucleotides matching TRBD1. V lost 6 bases to trimming and J lost 4 bases; unmatched junction nucleotides: 11. This CDR3 contains 17 residues. In germline, CDR1 is SGHTA, CDR2 FQGNSA. Here the CDR3 reads CASSYLLGQGGANVLTF. DNA for the CDR3: TGTGCCAGCAGTTATCTACTAGGACAGGGCGGGGCCAACGTCCTGACTTTC.

This chain joins TRBV11-3 and TRBJ1-1, with D hard to call. The CDR3 sequence is 15 residues long. Between the trimmed V and J ends, which lost 3 bases and 6 bases, there was a span of 17 bases. Germline V gene lookup returns CDR1 SGHNT and CDR2 YENEEA. CDR3 nucleotides: TGTGCCAGCAGCTTGGGTGTCGTACTAAGGGCTGAAGCTTTCTTT. It specifies CASSLGVVLRAEAFF.

This clone was detected only a few times. The chain has TRBV18 and TRBJ1-1; D remains ambiguous. V lost 2 bases and J lost 7, with 8 bases in between. CDR3 length: 12 residues. Germline loops: CDR1 KGHSH, CDR2 LQKENI. CDR3 region: CASSPTWVEAFF. The CDR3 nucleotides read TGTGCCAGCTCACCAACATGGGTTGAAGCTTTCTTT.

The chain couples TRBV5-8 to TRBJ2-1; D not resolved. The CDR3 covers 11 residues. The germline gives CDR1 SGHTS, CDR2 YDEGEE. Trimming left V 3 bases short and J 4 bases short, with 2 bases between. For the CDR3, the DNA is TGTGCCAGCAGCTCGTACAATGAGCAGTTCTTC. This codes for CASSSYNEQFF.

This chain uses TRBV19 with TRBJ2-2; 9 bases are a match to TRBD1. The germline V gene has CDR1 LNHDA and CDR2 SQIVND (reference sequence). The CDR3 totals 17 residues. V gave up 4 bases and J gave up 0 bases; unmatched junction bases: 6. This CDR3 is CASSTPTGGANTGELFF. DNA for the CDR3: TGTGCCAGTAGTACACCCACAGGGGGCGCGAACACCGGGGAGCTGTTTTTT.

The chain joins TRBV11-2 to TRBJ1-6, with TRBD1 identical over 10 bases. Losses at the gene ends were 5 bases for V and 10 bases for J; bases not matched to a gene: 14. CDR1 is SGHAT and CDR2 is FQNNGV in the germline V gene. This CDR3 is 17 amino acids long. The chain's CDR3 is CASSPLGDRGNRSPLHF. CDR3 bases: TGTGCCAGCAGCCCCCTCGGGGACAGGGGAAACCGCTCACCCCTCCACTTT.

The V call is TRBV5-4, the J call TRBJ1-2, with a weak D call TRBD1 (6 bases). CDR1 and CDR2 from the germline V gene are SGHNT and YYREEE (reference sequence). V gave up 3 bases and J gave up 4 bases, with 16 bases separating them. The CDR3 loop spans 15 amino acids. CDR3 residues: CASSSRQAPRYGYTF. In DNA form, the CDR3 reads TGTGCCAGCAGCTCGAGACAGGCCCCTCGCTATGGCTACACCTTC.

This clone was seen a single time. V and J are TRBV6-5 and TRBJ2-3, with D possibly being TRBD1 (6 bases). From germline, CDR1 is MNHEY and CDR2 SVGAGI. This CDR3 spans 11 amino acids. Trimming pared 4 bases from V and 9 bases from J, leaving 8 bases between. The CDR3, as DNA: TGTGCCAGCAGTTCGACAGGCACGCAGTATTTT. It translates to CASSSTGTQYF.

J is TRBJ2-7 and V is TRBV11-3; the D gene could be TRBD1 or TRBD2 (5 bases each). Germline V gives CDR1 SGHNT, CDR2 YENEEA. This CDR3 contains 14 residues. V was pared by 5 bases and J by 0 bases, with 11 bases between. The CDR3 sequence: CASSLRDGSYEQYF. The CDR3 coding sequence is TGTGCCAGCAGCCTCCGGGACGGCTCCTACGAGCAGTACTTC.

This chain joins TRBV27 and TRBJ2-3, with a possible D match to TRBD1 (5 bases). The CDR3 runs to 17 residues. Per germline, CDR1 MNHEY and CDR2 SMNVEV (reference sequence). Trimming left V 5 bases short and J 2 bases short, with 20 bases between. The CDR3 DNA reads TGTGCCAGCAGTCCCCGTGTTAGGGGCCGATCCACAGATACGCAGTATTTT. Translation: CASSPRVRGRSTDTQYF.

The chain has TRBV7-9 and TRBJ2-7; D might be TRBD2 (5 bases). This CDR3 comprises 14 residues. Trimming left V 1 base short and J 2 bases short, with 9 bases between. Germline values: CDR1 SEHNR, CDR2 FQNEAQ (reference sequence). DNA for the CDR3: TGTGCCAGCAGCTTAGTCTCGGAGGCCTACGAGCAGTACTTC. It specifies CASSLVSEAYEQYF. Supplemented by reference TRBV7-9 and TRBJ2-7, the full variable domain reads DTGVSQNPRHKITKRGQNVTFRCDPISEHNRLYWYRQTLGQGPEFLTYFQNEAQLEKSRLLSDRFSAERPKGSFSTLEIQRTEQGDSAMYLCASSLVSEAYEQYFGPGTRLTVT.

The chain couples TRBV5-1 to TRBJ1-3; no firm D call. Germline assignment: CDR1 SGHRS and CDR2 YFSETQ. This CDR3 has 15 residues. V lost 0 bases, J lost 4 bases, and 11 bases lay in between. Here the CDR3 reads CASSLAGARGNTIYF. CDR3 DNA: TGCGCCAGCAGCTTGGCAGGAGCTAGGGGAAACACCATATATTTT.

The J gene is TRBJ1-5, the V gene TRBV7-9, with 8 bases identical to TRBD1. The CDR3 extends over 15 amino acids. V shed 8 bases, J shed 9 bases, and the junction held 15 bases outside the gene matches. Germline values: CDR1 SEHNR, CDR2 FQNEAQ (reference sequence). The chain's CDR3 is CASGPSVQGVGPQHF. The CDR3 region has the DNA TGTGCCAGCGGCCCGTCGGTACAGGGGGTTGGGCCCCAGCATTTT.

J is TRBJ1-2 and V is TRBV25-1, with D possibly being TRBD1 (5 bases). Germline V CDR1 and CDR2: MGHDK, SYGVNS. V was trimmed by 4 bases and J by 0 bases, leaving 18 bases between them. CDR3 length: 17 amino acids. CDR3 DNA: TGTGCCAGCAGTGGATCTTACTCGACAGAGGCTAACTATGGCTACACCTTC. Translation gives CASSGSYSTEANYGYTF.

This clone has only a few counts. The rearrangement uses TRBV19 and TRBJ1-4, with D unresolved. The CDR3 has 14 residues. Germline V gives CDR1 LNHDA, CDR2 SQIVND (reference sequence). Trimming removed 3 bases from V and 8 bases from J, with 13 bases in between. CDR3 in DNA: TGTGCCAGTAGTATGGGATCCCTGAGGGAAAAACTGTTTTTT. Its protein product is CASSMGSLREKLFF.

The rearrangement joins TRBV5-6 to TRBJ2-1; D unclear. The V gene lost 4 bases and the J gene lost 0 bases, with 8 bases spanning the gap. CDR3 length equals 14 residues. Germline CDR1 SGHDT, CDR2 YYEEEE. The CDR3 sequence: CASSTTDSYNEQFF. The CDR3 DNA reads as TGTGCCAGCAGCACTACAGACTCCTACAATGAGCAGTTCTTC.

This chain uses TRBV6-6 with TRBJ2-1, with D perhaps matching TRBD2 (7 bases). V gave up 1 base and J gave up 7 bases, with 14 bases separating them. The CDR3 extends over 15 amino acids. Germline-derived CDR1 and CDR2 are MNHNY and SVGAGI (reference sequence). CDR3 in amino acids: CASSYWRGEGNEQFF. The CDR3, as DNA: TGTGCCAGCAGTTACTGGAGGGGGGAGGGGAATGAGCAGTTCTTC.

This clone has a handful of counts. This sequence joins TRBV19 and TRBJ2-7, with 9 positions matching TRBD2. CDR1 is LNHDA and CDR2 is SQIVND in the germline V gene (reference sequence). V was clipped by 4 bases and J by 5 bases; unmatched bases: 9. The CDR3 totals 15 residues. The CDR3 nucleotides are TGTGCCAGTAGTACCCCCACTAGCGGGTGGAACGAGCAGTACTTC. Protein sequence: CASSTPTSGWNEQYF.

This chain connects TRBV6-5 to TRBJ2-1, with TRBD2 identical over 13 bases. With 6 bases clipped from V and 12 bases from J, the junction kept 8 bases outside the gene matches. In germline, CDR1 is MNHEY, CDR2 SVGAGI. The CDR3 extends over 14 amino acids. This CDR3 reads CASRGLAGPQGQFF. In DNA, the CDR3 is TGTGCCAGCAGGGGACTAGCGGGACCCCAGGGGCAGTTCTTC.

This chain links TRBV29-1 with TRBJ2-5; TRBD2 agrees at 14 bases. Unmatched junction bases numbered 1, after V lost 4 bases and J lost 3 bases. Germline CDR1 is SQVTM and CDR2 is ANQGSEA. CDR3 length: 14 amino acids. The CDR3 DNA follows: TGCAGCGTTGGGGGACTAGCGGGGGAAGAGACCCAGTACTTC. It encodes CSVGGLAGEETQYF.

J is TRBJ2-2 and V is TRBV9; maybe TRBD1 (6 bases). This CDR3 spans 14 amino acids. Trimming pared 6 bases from V and 4 bases from J, leaving 13 bases between. The germline CDR1 and CDR2 sequences are SGDLS and YYNGEE. The CDR3 coding sequence is TGTGCCAGCACCCCGTCAGGGGTCACCGGGGAGCTGTTTTTT. It codes for CASTPSGVTGELFF.

V usage is TRBV25-1 and J usage is TRBJ2-7; TRBD2 matches at 7 bases. J lost 2 bases, V lost 3 bases, and 4 bases had no gene match. The germline gives CDR1 MGHDK, CDR2 SYGVNS. The CDR3 runs to 14 residues. The CDR3 reads CASSDPGGAYEQYF. The CDR3 DNA reads TGTGCCAGCAGTGATCCGGGAGGCGCCTACGAGCAGTACTTC.

The chain has TRBV7-9 and TRBJ2-5; a weak D match, TRBD1 (6 bases). Germline-derived CDR1 and CDR2 are SEHNR and FQNEAQ (reference sequence). V was shortened by 5 bases and J by 5 bases, with 18 bases between the two germline ends. This CDR3 is built from 15 residues. The CDR3 region is CASSPYRTAVETQYF. In DNA, the CDR3 is TGTGCCAGCAGCCCTTATAGGACAGCGGTGGAGACCCAGTACTTC.

The chain couples TRBV13 to TRBJ1-6; weak D call: TRBD1 (5 bases). This CDR3 is built from 13 residues. Deletions cut 1 base from V and 13 bases from J, with 11 bases between. Germline V gene data show CDR1 as PRHDT and CDR2 as FYEKMQ (reference sequence). The CDR3 DNA sequence: TGTGCCAGCAGCTTAGAGTCTCGGGGGCCCCTCCACTTT. Translated: CASSLESRGPLHF.

The chain links TRBV15 to TRBJ1-5, with a possible D match to TRBD1 (5 bases). CDR1 is LNHNV, CDR2 YYDKDF, per germline (reference sequence). The length of the CDR3 is 16 residues. The V end lost 0 bases, the J end lost 9 bases, and 18 bases lay between the germline ends. In DNA form, the CDR3 reads TGTGCCACCAGCAGAGAACCAACAGGAGGACTTAGGCCCCAGCATTTT. It translates to CATSREPTGGLRPQHF.

The genes are TRBV6-1 and TRBJ1-2, with D unresolved. The length of the CDR3 is 14 residues. V lost 4 bases to trimming and J lost 8 bases, with 17 bases between them. Germline V CDR1 and CDR2: MNHNS, SASEGT. The chain's CDR3 is CASSGGDSFLGYTF. The CDR3 DNA reads TGTGCCAGCAGTGGTGGGGATTCCTTCTTGGGCTACACCTTC.

A single count supports this clone. V gene TRBV6-1 combines with J gene TRBJ1-2, with 7 bases matching TRBD1. This CDR3 comprises 15 residues. The germline CDR1 and CDR2 sequences are MNHNS and SASEGT. The V segment lost 0 bases and the J segment 3 bases; nucleotides outside the gene matches: 4. The CDR3 DNA sequence: TGTGCCAGCAGTGAAGCTAACAGGGGTGACTATGGCTACACCTTC. It codes for CASSEANRGDYGYTF.

The rearrangement uses TRBV28 and TRBJ2-3, with D perhaps TRBD2 (6 bases). The CDR3 is 13 residues long. Germline V gene data show CDR1 as MDHEN and CDR2 as SYDVKM. Trimming pared 7 bases from V and 5 bases from J, leaving 13 bases between. This CDR3 reads CASTIHGGDTQYF. CDR3 nucleotide sequence: TGTGCCAGCACCATTCACGGGGGAGATACGCAGTATTTT. The full variable domain, its missing parts supplied by reference TRBV28 and TRBJ2-3, is DVKVTQSSRYLVKRTGEKVFLECVQDMDHENMFWYRQDPGLGLRLIYFSYDVKMKEKGDIPEGYSVSREKKERFSLILESASTNQTSMYLCASTIHGGDTQYFGPGTRLTVL.